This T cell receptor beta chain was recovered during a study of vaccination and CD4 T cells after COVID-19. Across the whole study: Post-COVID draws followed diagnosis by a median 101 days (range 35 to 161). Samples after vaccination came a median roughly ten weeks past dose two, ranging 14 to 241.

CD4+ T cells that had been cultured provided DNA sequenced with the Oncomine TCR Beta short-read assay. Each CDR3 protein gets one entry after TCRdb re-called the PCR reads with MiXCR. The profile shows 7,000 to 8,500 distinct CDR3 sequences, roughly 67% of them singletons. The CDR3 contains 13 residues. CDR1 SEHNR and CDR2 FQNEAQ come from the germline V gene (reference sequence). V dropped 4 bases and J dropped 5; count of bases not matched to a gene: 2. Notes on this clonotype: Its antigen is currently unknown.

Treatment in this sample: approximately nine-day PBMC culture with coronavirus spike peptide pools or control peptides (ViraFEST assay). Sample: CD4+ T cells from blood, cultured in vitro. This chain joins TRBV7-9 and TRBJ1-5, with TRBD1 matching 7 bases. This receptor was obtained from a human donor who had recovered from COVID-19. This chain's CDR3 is CASSSQGDQPQHF. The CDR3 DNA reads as TGTGCCAGCAGCTCCCAGGGGGATCAGCCCCAGCATTTT.